The 30 T cell receptor beta chains below were found in one sample sequenced in a study of neurological immune-mediated disorders. TCRdb redid the calling of the 5' RACE reads with MiXCR, one entry per CDR3 protein. Of tens of thousands of distinct CDR3 sequences listed, just under 4% are singletons. Sequencing used CD4+ T cells from blood. The receptors derive from a woman in her 40s with multiple sclerosis.

This clonotype was seen repeatedly, ten times or more. The chain joins TRBV12-3 or TRBV12-4 to TRBJ1-1; 7 nucleotides match TRBD1. Trimming took 6 bases from V and 7 from J; bases not matched to a gene: 5. The CDR3 length is 12 residues. The chain's CDR3 is CASRQWDSEAFF. In nucleotides, the CDR3 is TGTGCCAGCAGGCAATGGGACAGTGAAGCTTTCTTT.

This clonotype was seen ten or more times. The chain links TRBV5-1 to TRBJ1-1; the D is unclear. The CDR3 is 15 amino acids. Germline V gene lookup returns CDR1 SGHRS and CDR2 YFSETQ. V lost 4 bases, J lost 4 bases, and 17 bases lay in between. The DNA for the CDR3 is TGCGCCAGCAGCAAGGACCCAACTAGGACCACTGAAGCTTTCTTT. This gives the protein CASSKDPTRTTEAFF. Supplemented by reference TRBV5-1 and TRBJ1-1, the full variable domain reads KAGVTQTPRYLIKTRGQQVTLSCSPISGHRSVSWYQQTPGQGLQFLFEYFSETQRNKGNFPGRFSGRQFSNSRSEMNVSTLELGDSALYLCASSKDPTRTTEAFFGQGTRLTVV.

This clonotype was seen at least ten times. The V and J genes are TRBV4-2 and TRBJ1-6; TRBD1 is a possible D gene (5 bases). Germline V gene lookup returns CDR1 LGHNA and CDR2 YNFKEQ. The germline V and J ends were trimmed by 0 bases and 1 base, with 10 bases remaining between them. This CDR3 is 17 amino acids long. The CDR3 loop is CASSQDGRGSYNSPLHF. CDR3 bases: TGTGCCAGCAGCCAAGATGGGAGGGGATCCTATAATTCACCCCTCCACTTT.

There are many counts of this clonotype. This chain connects TRBV6-5 to TRBJ1-5, with D hard to call. Germline CDR1 MNHEY, CDR2 SVGAGI. Trimming removed 5 bases from V and 3 bases from J, with 17 bases in between. The CDR3 covers 16 residues. CDR3: CASSPRWVGNNQPQHF. The CDR3, as DNA: TGTGCCAGCAGTCCCCGTTGGGTAGGGAACAATCAGCCCCAGCATTTT.

The table lists this clonotype with many counts. V and J are TRBV5-1 and TRBJ2-1; D is ambiguous. The length of the CDR3 is 15 residues. From germline, CDR1 is SGHRS and CDR2 YFSETQ. Trimming took off 0 bases at V and 1 base at J, with 8 bases between the two ends. Written as DNA, the CDR3 is TGCGCCAGCAGCTTGGAGGCGGCATCCTACAATGAGCAGTTCTTC. This sequence encodes CASSLEAASYNEQFF.

The table lists this clonotype with many counts. The chain recombines TRBV4-1 with TRBJ1-5; D is undetermined. The V and J ends lost 1 base and 3 bases respectively, with 10 bases between them. Germline V gene lookup returns CDR1 MGHRA and CDR2 YSYEKL. This CDR3 comprises 15 residues. The CDR3 DNA reads TGCGCCAGCAGCCAAGGAGGGTTTGACAATCAGCCCCAGCATTTT. The encoded protein is CASSQGGFDNQPQHF.

This clonotype was seen repeatedly, ten times or more. V usage is TRBV5-1 and J usage is TRBJ1-6, with D uncertain. Trimming removed 3 bases at V and 7 bases at J, with 17 bases between. Per the germline V gene, CDR1 is SGHRS and CDR2 is YFSETQ. This CDR3 has 16 amino acids. The chain's CDR3 is CASSYERIGANSPLHF. For the CDR3, the DNA is TGCGCCAGCAGCTATGAAAGGATTGGAGCGAATTCACCCCTCCACTTT. The whole variable domain, remainder taken from reference TRBV5-1 and TRBJ1-6, is KAGVTQTPRYLIKTRGQQVTLSCSPISGHRSVSWYQQTPGQGLQFLFEYFSETQRNKGNFPGRFSGRQFSNSRSEMNVSTLELGDSALYLCASSYERIGANSPLHFGNGTRLTVT.

This clonotype was found many times. The chain has TRBV4-1 and TRBJ2-1, with D perhaps TRBD2 (6 bases). The CDR3 spans 16 residues. Per germline, CDR1 MGHRA and CDR2 YSYEKL. V was trimmed by 5 bases and J by 7 bases, leaving 21 bases between them. CDR3 amino acids: CASSSRSRGLFNEQFF. The DNA of the CDR3 is TGCGCCAGCAGCAGCCGGAGTCGGGGACTCTTTAATGAGCAGTTCTTC.

This clonotype occurred many times. V gene TRBV5-1 combines with J gene TRBJ1-1; TRBD1 might be the D (5 bases). Between the trimmed V and J ends, which lost 5 bases and 1 base, there was a span of 9 bases. This CDR3 is built from 13 residues. Germline CDR1 reads SGHRS; CDR2 reads YFSETQ. The CDR3 DNA reads as TGCGCCAGCAGTCCTACAGGGAACACTGAAGCTTTCTTT. Translated, it gives CASSPTGNTEAFF.

This clonotype was detected ten times or more. The rearrangement uses TRBV20-1 and TRBJ1-2; 7 bases line up with TRBD1. The CDR3 runs to 12 residues. Germline-derived CDR1 and CDR2 are DFQATT and SNEGSKA (reference sequence). V dropped 5 bases and J dropped 6; count of bases not matched to a gene: 6. CDR3 bases: TGCAGTGCTCTACAGGGGTGGCATGGCTACACCTTC. Residues: CSALQGWHGYTF.

The sample holds many counts of this clonotype. The V call is TRBV10-3, the J call TRBJ1-3, with TRBD1 matching over 9 bases. CDR1 and CDR2 (germline): ENHRY, SYGVKD. The V gene end was trimmed by 6 bases and the J gene end by 1 base; junction bases not matched to a gene: 4. This CDR3 has 15 residues. The CDR3 nucleotides read TGTGCCATCAGCCCCGGGACAGGGTCTGGAAACACCATATATTTT. Its protein is CAISPGTGSGNTIYF.

This clonotype was counted ten times or more. The chain links TRBV5-1 to TRBJ2-1; TRBD2 aligns across 12 bases. From germline, CDR1 is SGHRS and CDR2 YFSETQ. This CDR3 has 16 residues. V lost 4 bases to trimming and J lost 4 bases; unmatched junction nucleotides: 6. This CDR3 reads CASSQLAGGGYNEQFF. CDR3 bases: TGCGCCAGCAGCCAACTAGCGGGGGGAGGATACAATGAGCAGTTCTTC. The variable domain in full, with the rest retrieved from reference TRBV5-1 and TRBJ2-1, is KAGVTQTPRYLIKTRGQQVTLSCSPISGHRSVSWYQQTPGQGLQFLFEYFSETQRNKGNFPGRFSGRQFSNSRSEMNVSTLELGDSALYLCASSQLAGGGYNEQFFGPGTRLTVL.

This clonotype appeared many times. The V call is TRBV9, the J call TRBJ1-3; the match to TRBD1 covers 7 bases. With V trimmed by 4 bases and J by 0 bases, 7 bases remained unmatched. CDR1 is SGDLS and CDR2 is YYNGEE in the germline V gene. CDR3 length equals 16 residues. CDR3 coding DNA: TGTGCCAGCAGCTTTGGACAGGCCAGCTCTGGAAACACCATATATTTT. Translated: CASSFGQASSGNTIYF.

This clonotype was observed at least ten times. The genes are TRBV10-3 and TRBJ2-2, with D perhaps TRBD1 or TRBD2 (5 bases each). Per the germline V gene, CDR1 is ENHRY and CDR2 is SYGVKD. This CDR3 is built from 13 residues. V was trimmed by 11 bases and J by 2 bases, leaving 12 bases between them. The CDR3 here is CALRGPNTGELFF. The CDR3 DNA sequence: TGTGCCCTCCGGGGCCCAAACACCGGGGAGCTGTTTTTT.

This clonotype has a handful of counts. The chain links TRBV24-1 to TRBJ2-4; unclear D gene. V dropped 0 bases and J dropped 3 bases, with 5 bases sitting between them. This CDR3 region has 14 residues. Germline lookup yields CDR1 KGHDR and CDR2 SFDVKD. The CDR3 loop reads CATSDLEDKNIQYF. The CDR3 DNA sequence: TGTGCCACCAGTGATTTGGAGGACAAAAACATTCAGTACTTC.

This clonotype was recorded many times. The chain uses TRBV5-1 and TRBJ2-7, with D uncertain. The germline CDR1 and CDR2 sequences are SGHRS and YFSETQ. Trimming cost V 1 base and J 2 bases, with 4 bases left between them. The CDR3 totals 12 residues. Here the CDR3 DNA reads TGCGCCAGCAGCTTGATTCCCTACGAGCAGTACTTC. It encodes CASSLIPYEQYF.

This clonotype was recorded many times. This chain uses TRBV12-3 or TRBV12-4 with TRBJ2-3, with unresolved D. The V gene lost 2 bases and the J gene lost 14 bases, with 14 bases spanning the gap. This CDR3 has 12 residues. DNA for the CDR3: TGTGCCAGCAGTTTATTAAGGATCCCTTGGTATTTT. Its protein product is CASSLLRIPWYF.

This clonotype has at least ten counts. V gene TRBV5-1 combines with J gene TRBJ2-7; D gene unclear. Trimming removed 1 base from V and 1 base from J, with 12 bases in between. Germline CDR1 and CDR2: SGHRS and YFSETQ. There are 15 residues in the CDR3. The CDR3 DNA follows: TGCGCCAGCAGCTTGTTAGTTGGTAGATCCTACGAGCAGTACTTC. It yields the protein CASSLLVGRSYEQYF.

This clonotype was detected many times. The chain employs TRBV14 and TRBJ1-2; 8 bases are a match to TRBD1. Germline assignment: CDR1 SGHDN and CDR2 FVKESK. J was trimmed by 2 bases and V by 5 bases; bases with no gene match: 7. The CDR3 is made up of 15 amino acids. The CDR3 sequence is CASSESRQGNYGYTF. DNA of the CDR3: TGTGCCAGCAGCGAAAGCCGACAGGGGAACTATGGCTACACCTTC.

This clonotype was counted at least ten times. The chain employs TRBV5-1 and TRBJ1-1; no firm D call. The CDR3 is 15 residues long. Per the germline V gene, CDR1 is SGHRS and CDR2 is YFSETQ. Trimming left V 1 base short and J 3 bases short, with 13 bases between. The CDR3 loop reads CASSLRAAGDTEAFF. CDR3 sequence (DNA): TGCGCCAGCAGCTTGAGGGCAGCTGGGGACACTGAAGCTTTCTTT.

This clonotype was recorded at least ten times. The V gene is TRBV6-1, the J gene TRBJ1-5; TRBD1 agrees at 7 bases. Germline CDR1 and CDR2: MNHNS and SASEGT. Trimming cost V 0 bases and J 1 base; bases outside gene matches: 6. The CDR3 contains 17 residues. The CDR3 sequence: CASSEALRGRSNQPQHF. Here the CDR3 DNA reads TGTGCCAGCAGTGAAGCTCTCAGGGGGAGAAGCAATCAGCCCCAGCATTTT.

This clonotype was detected many times. The J gene is TRBJ1-3, the V gene TRBV10-3; 7 nucleotides line up with TRBD1. The CDR3 sequence is 14 residues long. Germline trimming cut 10 bases from V and 1 base from J; bases unmatched to any gene: 7. Germline V CDR1 and CDR2: ENHRY, SYGVKD. CDR3: CATRQGISGNTIYF. The CDR3 DNA reads as TGTGCCACCCGACAGGGCATTTCTGGAAACACCATATATTTT.

This clonotype was detected many times. The junction differs from germline at one of its ends, possibly a read error. The gene calls are TRBV12-3 or TRBV12-4 and TRBJ2-2; D is ambiguous. The CDR3 length is 12 residues. This CDR3 reads CANSLSPGELFF. Here the CDR3 DNA reads TGTGCCAACAGTTTATCCCCCGGGGAGCTGTTTTTT.

The sample holds many counts of this clonotype. CDR3: CASSFGTGKEKLFF. The CDR3 bases are TGCGCCAGCAGCTTTGGGACAGGGAAGGAAAAACTGTTTTTT. V is TRBV5-1 and J is TRBJ1-4, with TRBD1 identical over 9 bases. The V and J ends lost 2 bases and 8 bases, in that order; junction bases with no gene match: 4. This CDR3 has 14 residues. Germline V gene lookup returns CDR1 SGHRS and CDR2 YFSETQ.

This clonotype was recorded at least ten times. The V and J genes are TRBV10-2 and TRBJ1-6, with TRBD1 as a possible D gene (5 bases). The CDR3 runs 16 residues. V was trimmed by 3 bases and J by 7 bases, leaving 16 bases between them. Germline lookup yields CDR1 WSHSY and CDR2 SAAADI. CDR3 DNA: TGCGCCAGCAGTGAATGGAGGGGAACGAAGAATTCACCCCTCCACTTT. This sequence encodes CASSEWRGTKNSPLHF.

This clonotype was picked up many times. The chain couples TRBV27 to TRBJ2-6; 7 bases fit TRBD1. This CDR3 region has 18 residues. The germline V gene encodes CDR1 MNHEY and CDR2 SMNVEV (reference sequence). The V gene end was trimmed by 5 bases and the J gene end by 5 bases; junction bases not matched to a gene: 15. The CDR3 sequence: CASSPRTGPVLRANVLTF. DNA of the CDR3: TGTGCCAGCAGTCCACGGACAGGCCCTGTTTTACGGGCCAACGTCCTGACTTTC.

This clonotype occurred many times. The chain uses TRBV5-1 and TRBJ2-3; perhaps TRBD1 as D (6 bases). V shed 2 bases and J shed 4 bases, with 14 bases lying between them. The CDR3 spans 15 residues. The germline V gene has CDR1 SGHRS and CDR2 YFSETQ. CDR3 bases: TGCGCCAGCAGCTTCGACAGGCCGGGTCCAGATACGCAGTATTTT. It translates to CASSFDRPGPDTQYF.

The sample holds many counts of this clonotype. In nucleotides, the CDR3 is TGTGCCAGCAGTTTATCCGGACAGGGGAGAACCGGGGAGCTGTTTTTT. This gives the protein CASSLSGQGRTGELFF. The genes are TRBV27 and TRBJ2-2; 9 nucleotides agree with TRBD1. V dropped 0 bases and J dropped 5; count of bases not matched to a gene: 4. This CDR3 comprises 16 residues. From germline, CDR1 is MNHEY and CDR2 SMNVEV (reference sequence).

This clonotype was counted ten times or more. V is TRBV5-1 and J is TRBJ2-1, with D hard to call. Germline-derived CDR1 and CDR2 are SGHRS and YFSETQ. The CDR3 extends over 14 amino acids. Trimming took 0 bases from V and 5 from J, leaving 9 bases between them. For the CDR3, the DNA is TGCGCCAGCAGCTTGGACTGGTGGAACAATGAGCAGTTCTTC. This translates into CASSLDWWNNEQFF.

This clonotype occurred many times. The rearrangement links TRBV2 to TRBJ2-2, with D possibly matching TRBD1 (6 bases). Looked up from germline, CDR1 is SNHLY and CDR2 is FYNNEI. This CDR3 is 15 amino acids long. Trimming shortened V by 10 bases and J by 2 bases, and 17 bases separated the two germline ends. The CDR3 DNA reads as TGTGCCACCCAAGGGGGAGCCGCAAACACCGGGGAGCTGTTTTTT. Its protein product is CATQGGAANTGELFF.